These 2 T cell receptor beta chains share one sample of origin, sequenced in a study of Graves' ophthalmopathy and Graves' hyperthyroidism. Amplification from RNA transcripts yielded the TCR beta CDR3 regions. First-round RT-PCR used HTBI primers; second-round multiplex PCR followed. TCRdb re-called the multiplex PCR reads through MiXCR, storing one row per CDR3 protein. The sample lists about half a million distinct CDR3 sequences; under 15% were seen once. The source material was blood. These receptors were obtained from a woman in her thirties with Graves' ophthalmopathy.

This clonotype has just one count. The chain has TRBV6-8 and TRBJ2-5; D remains ambiguous. Trimming stripped 9 bases from V and 2 bases from J, with 16 bases between. Germline CDR1 MNHGY, CDR2 SAAAGT. This CDR3 has 14 amino acids. The CDR3 protein is CASTSWRRQETQYF. The CDR3 nucleotides are TGTGCCAGTACCTCATGGCGCAGGCAAGAGACCCAGTACTTC.

This clonotype came up many times. The CDR3 sequence is CASSRTGGVSEAFF. The CDR3 DNA follows: TGTGCCAGCAGTCGGACAGGGGGCGTCTCTGAAGCTTTCTTT. The chain carries TRBV12-3 or TRBV12-4 and TRBJ1-1; 11 bases align to TRBD1. CDR3 length: 14 amino acids. The J segment lost 6 bases and the V segment lost 5 bases, leaving 5 bases of the junction unmatched.